Given below is one TCR beta chain in context. This clonotype was counted only a few times. Its specific antigen is unknown. No base quality values were provided; no much bigger clone lies one nucleotide off. Clipping removes 1 base from V and 4 bases from J, with 7 as the unmatched junction base count. The germline V gene encodes CDR1 DFQATT and CDR2 SNEGSKA (reference sequence). The CDR3 covers 15 residues, taking in both the cysteine and the phenylalanine. The sequence is cut down to CDR3 DNA, 45 bases in frame from base 1. This specimen belongs to a study of response to subunit inactivated influenza vaccine (dated by TCRdb to 2017 to 2018). Turning to the overall study: The study used deep quantitative T cell receptor repertoire profiling to track responses to a trivalent subunit inactivated influenza vaccine. The full study reports these points: The authors proposed that each seasonal influenza vaccination may bring in only a limited number of new T cells.

Libraries were built with RT-PCR. The sample was run on an Illumina HiSeq 2500. The public reads were reanalyzed by TCRdb: fastp trimming at Q25, MiXCR alignment, in-frame beta chains only. Rows are unified per CDR3 protein, each entry keeping the most common DNA and genes. This sample has over 650,000 distinct CDR3 sequences in its table, and less than 20% of those were observed once. Under 13% of the sample comes from the top ten. Sequenced material: PBMCs from blood, taken 5 days after vaccination. The sequence is built from TRBV20-1 and TRBJ2-1; the central 7 bases match TRBD1. This TCR came from a man aged 50 or older who received an inactivated influenza vaccine. Donor details come from another sample of the same person, matched by shared clones. The bases are TGCAGTGCTAGAGGCTACAGGGGCAAATACAATGAGCAGTTCTTC. This codes for CSARGYRGKYNEQFF.